This T cell receptor beta chain appears in the sequencing data of a study of T cell responses to AZD1222 COVID-19 vaccine (dated by TCRdb to the early 2020s). For context, the study as a whole: AZD1222 recipients whose second dose came at about 4 weeks and those whose second dose came at about 12 weeks were combined into one group, since spike-specific TCR depth and breadth did not differ between the two schedules. Trial participants were enrolled into age subgroups of 18-55, 56-69 and 70-plus years, which contained about 150, 27 and 61 TCR-sequenced participants, respectively. TCR sequencing covered approximately 230 trial participants: 200 to 220 given two doses of AZD1222 and about 26 given two doses of MenACWY control vaccine. General findings and caveats noted by the study authors: Because no samples from the day 14 peak response were available, repertoires could be characterized only after the peak T cell response. Vaccine-associated CD4 TCRs spanned the whole spike protein, with dominant responses in regions 160-218 and 743-854. The 56-69-year group was small, and its depth increase did not reach significance, likely because of low power. Participants were mostly white British, with more females than males. The authors suggested clonal diversity may have been underestimated. A significant rise in spike-specific TCR breadth and depth was observed after two AZD1222 doses relative to day 0 and relative to MenACWY recipients. Conclusions about previously exposed vaccinees are limited because only six or seven AZD1222 recipients were SARS-CoV-2 seropositive at baseline. Epitopes outside the regions mutated in the B.1.351 and B.1.1.7 variants were reportedly recognized by nearly half of the unique spike-specific TCRs.

Reading from cysteine to phenylalanine, the CDR3 counts 18 amino acids. The kept DNA is CDR3 alone, 54 bases in frame from the first base. The germline V gene (reference sequence) sets CDR1 to DFQATT and CDR2 to SNEGSKA. V has 3 bases trimmed and J has 6 bases trimmed; junction bases matching no gene number 18. In regard to this clone: It has no known antigen specificity. Base-call qualities are not available, and no considerably larger clone is one nucleotide away.

The sample's time point label, in plain terms: baseline before first vaccination. Vaccinee samples came from UK trials COV001 and COV002, including a single-blind randomized controlled phase 2/3 trial of AZD1222 (ChAdOx1 nCoV-19) in healthy adults. Trial participant PBMC samples were collected at day 0 and day 28 after the second dose for TCRbeta chain sequencing. The CDR3 regions of human TCRbeta chains were analyzed by immunosequencing. Per the authors' processing: Repertoire TCRs were checked for matches against a reference library of SARS-CoV-2-specific TCRs that had been generated using the MIRA antigen-specificity platform. Breadth was defined as the fraction of unique TCRs that were SARS-CoV-2-associated, and depth was defined as the fraction of total T cells that were SARS-CoV-2-associated. Using the MIRA data, each spike-specific TCR was assigned both to the spike region to which the TCR was reactive and to a CD4 or CD8 class. Log10-transformed breadth and depth values were compared by one-way ANOVA with Sidak's multiple comparisons tests. This immuneACCESS table, as held by TCRdb, lists in-frame sequences with V and J called but not all clones. Of the missing ones, under half trace to an unresolved V gene in checked studies; the others have no known cause. From that table come the V and J calls and clone size; the DNA was used to work out D and trimming. This sample is represented by about 120,000 clones; roughly nine tenths of them were singletons. The ten largest make up 1.7% of the sample.

The sequence joins TRBV20-1 to TRBJ1-5; TRBD1 fits 9 bases in the junction. The sample here was peripheral blood, taken on day 0 of AZD1222 vaccination. This clonotype originated in an adult in good health. The base sequence is TGCAGTGCTAGTCTCCTTTGGTCGGGACAGGGATCGGGTCAGCCCCAGCATTTT. It translates to CSASLLWSGQGSGQPQHF.